This is a list of T cell receptor beta chains from one sample in a study of OX40 agonist ivuxolimab in advanced cancers. Clones were sequenced by immunoSEQ multiplex PCR, and TCRdb holds only the in-frame ones, with some missing. The sample has over 70,000 clones; approximately 85% are singletons. The starting material was CD4+ or CD8+ T cells sorted from blood, obtained in a trial of the OX40 agonist ivuxolimab. These receptor sequences come from an adult with an advanced solid tumor such as melanoma, head and neck, liver or kidney cancer. Both conserved end residues are part of each CDR3. The order of the fields is D gene, J gene, V gene, clone size, CDR3 protein, CDR3 DNA. D genes are given only for firm matches. Only part of the rows carry a size: once, few, many, or a class if the clone is expanded.

TRBD2 TRBJ2-3 TRBV7-2 . CASSSWEGTDTQYF TGTGCCAGCAGCTCTTGGGAGGGGACAGATACGCAGTATTTT
. TRBJ1-1 TRBV4-1 . CASSQAGGLPAGAFF TGCGCCAGCAGCCAAGCGGGGGGCCTTCCAGCGGGAGCTTTCTTT
. TRBJ2-7 TRBV5-6 . CASSLVGPYEQYF TGTGCCAGCAGCTTGGTAGGCCCCTACGAGCAGTACTTC
. TRBJ2-3 TRBV20-1 . CSAPTSATQYF TGCAGTGCCCCCACTAGTGCTACGCAGTATTTT
. TRBJ1-1 TRBV6-1 . CASSEAGGKTFF TGTGCCAGCAGTGAAGCGGGAGGGAAAACTTTCTTT
TRBD2 TRBJ2-1 TRBV5-4 . CASSLGLAAQYNEQFF TGTGCCAGCAGCTTGGGACTAGCGGCCCAATACAATGAGCAGTTCTTC
. TRBJ2-7 TRBV18 . CASSERGQSYEQYF TGTGCCAGCTCGGAGAGAGGACAGTCCTACGAGCAGTACTTC
. TRBJ1-2 TRBV7-2 . CASSLVSPLGYTF TGTGCCAGCAGCTTAGTAAGCCCTCTTGGCTACACCTTC
. TRBJ1-1 TRBV10-3 . CAISERAGMNTEAFF TGTGCCATCAGTGAGAGGGCAGGCATGAACACTGAAGCTTTCTTT
TRBD1 TRBJ2-5 TRBV5-1 . CASSSTGGRGETQYF TGCGCCAGCAGCTCGACAGGGGGCCGAGGAGAGACCCAGTACTTC
. TRBJ1-4 TRBV5-1 . CASSFGSREKLFF TGCGCCAGCAGCTTTGGCAGCAGGGAAAAACTGTTTTTT
. TRBJ1-1 TRBV10-3 . CAISVSPNTEAFF TGTGCCATCAGTGTAAGCCCTAACACTGAAGCTTTCTTT
. TRBJ1-5 TRBV12-5 . CASGLDDQPQHF TGTGCTAGTGGTTTGGACGATCAGCCCCAGCATTTT
TRBD1 TRBJ1-1 TRBV4-1 . CASSQVDRVTEAFF TGCGCCAGCAGCCAGGTGGACAGGGTGACTGAAGCTTTCTTT
. TRBJ2-1 TRBV11-3 few CASSPRGGWGGSSYNEQFF TGTGCCAGCAGCCCACGGGGCGGGTGGGGAGGTAGCTCCTACAATGAGCAGTTCTTC
. TRBJ1-5 TRBV4-1 . CASSQEGRGENQPQHF TGCGCCAGCAGCCAAGAAGGGCGGGGAGAGAATCAGCCCCAGCATTTT
TRBD1 TRBJ1-1 TRBV7-9 . CASSLSSTGFLMNTEAFF TGTGCCAGCAGCTTAAGTTCGACAGGGTTCCTCATGAACACTGAAGCTTTCTTT
. TRBJ2-3 TRBV9 . CASTGAGNTDTQYF TGTGCCAGCACCGGGGCGGGGAACACAGATACGCAGTATTTT
. TRBJ2-3 TRBV9 . CASSPARDTQYF TGTGCCAGCAGCCCCGCTAGAGATACGCAGTATTTT
. TRBJ2-3 TRBV10-3 . CAISEPLEGGRRPTSTDTQYF TGTGCCATCAGTGAGCCGTTGGAGGGGGGAAGAAGACCTACTAGCACAGATACGCAGTATTTT
TRBD1 TRBJ1-1 TRBV18 . CASSPARTGQSIAFF TGTGCCAGCTCACCCGCCCGGACAGGACAAAGTATAGCTTTCTTT
. TRBJ1-1 TRBV29-1 . CSVAYGGSEAFF TGCAGCGTTGCGTATGGGGGGTCTGAAGCTTTCTTT
. TRBJ1-5 TRBV15 . CATSRDRGAPLHF TGTGCCACCAGCAGAGATAGAGGGGCCCCTCTTCATTTT
. TRBJ2-7 TRBV5-4 . CASSWDGIYEQYF TGTGCCAGCAGCTGGGACGGTATCTACGAGCAGTACTTC
. TRBJ2-7 TRBV6-1 . CASKDPGARGHEQYF TGTGCCAGCAAAGACCCGGGGGCCCGGGGCCACGAGCAGTACTTC
. TRBJ1-1 TRBV20-1 . CSASTGNKAFF TGCAGTGCTTCCACAGGGAACAAAGCTTTCTTT
TRBD1 TRBJ1-2 TRBV6-5 few CASSSGQDRYTF TGTGCCAGCAGTTCCGGACAGGACCGCTACACCTTC
TRBD1 TRBJ1-1 TRBV6-5 . CASRKTGIPTEAFF TGTGCCAGCAGGAAGACAGGGATTCCCACTGAAGCTTTCTTT
TRBD1 TRBJ1-3 TRBV6-1 . CASSEGQGDTIYF TGTGCCAGCAGTGAGGGACAGGGGGACACCATATATTTT
. TRBJ2-1 TRBV7-2 once CASSLNGLSSYNEQFF TGTGCCAGCAGCTTAAACGGGCTTAGCTCCTACAATGAGCAGTTCTTC
. TRBJ2-7 TRBV5-6 . CASSLSSISYEQYF TGTGCCAGCAGCTTGAGCTCCATTTCCTACGAGCAGTACTTC
. TRBJ2-3 TRBV7-3 once CASSRQGSSLRTDTQYF TGTGCCAGCAGCCGGCAGGGGAGCTCTCTCCGGACAGATACGCAGTATTTT
TRBD1 TRBJ1-5 TRBV7-8 few CASRLQGNQPQHF TGTGCCAGCAGGTTACAGGGGAATCAGCCCCAGCATTTT
TRBD1 TRBJ1-5 TRBV6-1 . CASSAGQGKDQPQHF TGTGCCAGCAGTGCGGGACAGGGGAAAGATCAGCCCCAGCATTTT
. TRBJ2-7 TRBV5-8 . CASTIRTAGLYEQYF TGTGCCAGCACCATCCGAACCGCGGGCTTATACGAGCAGTACTTC
TRBD1 TRBJ2-3 TRBV12-5 . CASGWGQIGDTQYF TGTGCTAGTGGCTGGGGACAGATAGGAGATACGCAGTATTTT
. TRBJ2-5 TRBV5-1 . CASSPRGTGNQETQYF TGCGCCAGCAGCCCTCGCGGGACCGGGAACCAAGAGACCCAGTACTTC
. TRBJ2-2 TRBV30 . CAWSMGGGNTGELFF TGTGCCTGGAGTATGGGTGGGGGAAACACCGGGGAGCTGTTTTTT
TRBD2 TRBJ2-1 TRBV18 . CASSPLAGTYNEQFF TGTGCCAGCTCACCACTAGCGGGAACCTACAATGAGCAGTTCTTC
TRBD1 TRBJ1-5 TRBV2 . CASNPGQVVQPQHF TGTGCCAGCAACCCGGGACAGGTTGTTCAGCCCCAGCATTTT
. TRBJ1-6 TRBV2 . CASSENQYNSPLHF TGTGCCAGCAGTGAAAACCAATATAATTCACCCCTCCACTTT
. TRBJ2-1 TRBV5-1 . CASGGGASEQFF TGCGCCAGCGGAGGGGGGGCGAGTGAGCAGTTCTTC
. TRBJ1-1 TRBV11-2 . CASSLNGLGEAFF TGTGCCAGCAGCTTAAACGGGCTCGGTGAAGCTTTCTTT
TRBD2 TRBJ2-1 TRBV7-9 few CASSLGAGRDEQFF TGTGCCAGCAGCTTAGGCGCAGGGAGGGATGAGCAGTTCTTC